Reported below is one T cell receptor (beta chain). V trimming: 1 base; J trimming: 3 bases; junction bases outside the gene matches: 3. The CDR3 runs 15 residues. The V gene's germline CDR1 is MNHEY and CDR2 SVGAGI. This specimen belongs to a study of blood T cell repertoires in COVID-19. In the authors' workflow: Reference gene primers were amplified, and this amplification served to estimate nucleated cell counts. Some clones are missing from TCRdb's copy, which holds only in-frame ones; the method was immunoSEQ multiplex PCR. V and J calls and clone size are those listed in that table; D and trimming were worked out from the DNA. This sample has 350,000 or so clones, with around 87% found just once.

The receptor's source is a young man with active or convalescent COVID-19. The chain links TRBV6-5 to TRBJ2-1; 7 positions match TRBD2. The specimen was peripheral blood. CDR3 residues: CASSYWGGDYNEQFF. In DNA form, the CDR3 reads TGTGCCAGCAGTTACTGGGGGGGGGACTACAATGAGCAGTTCTTC.